The present entry profiles one T cell receptor beta chain with its context. Per the original data handling: Estimates of nucleated cell counts were drawn from the amplification of reference gene primers. Using immunoSEQ multiplex PCR, the repertoire was profiled, and TCRdb retains in-frame clones only, with some absent. The D gene and trimming were derived from the DNA, and the V and J assignments and clone size from that table. The table records some 260,000 clones, roughly 82% of them present only once. This entry is derived from a study of blood T cell repertoires in COVID-19. At the level of the study: Whether acute or convalescent, the COVID-19 samples came from the United States, Italy and Spain. T cells, B-cell-depleted T cells, or PBMCs supplied cDNA or gDNA.

The CDR3 contains 17 residues. Germline CDR1 is SGHNT and CDR2 is YENEEA. V trimming: 1 base; J trimming: 6 bases; junction bases outside the gene matches: 11. Sample: peripheral blood. This TCR was recovered from a woman of 80 years or more with active or convalescent COVID-19. The chain couples TRBV11-3 to TRBJ2-5, with TRBD1 identical over 10 bases. The CDR3 sequence: CASSLVEETGGFQTQYF. CDR3 in DNA: TGTGCCAGCAGCTTAGTGGAGGAGACAGGGGGCTTTCAGACCCAGTACTTC.